This T cell receptor beta chain emerged from a study of blood T cells in healthy people across ages (dated by TCRdb to 2015 to 2017). Regarding the study in general: In model experiments, template switching captured roughly one uniquely barcoded TCR beta cDNA molecule for every two T cells. The study measured age-related changes in TCR beta repertoire diversity using deep sequencing normalized with unique cDNA molecular identifiers. The donors were divided into four age groups: young (average about 16 years), middle-aged (approximately 39), aged (approximately 64) and long-lived (82). To avoid experimental bias, donors of different ages were distributed randomly across sequencing lanes. Using the same blood draw, the study looked at two additional independent replicas of 1 million unique cDNA reads for two donors, one aged 18 to 30 and the other aged 80 or older.

As concerns this clonotype: Its antigen is currently not known. No much larger clone is present one base from it, and per-base qualities are unavailable.

What the authors observed across the whole study: There was a strong correlation between observed TCR beta diversity and the percentage of naive T cells measured by flow cytometry. Compared with the aged group, more naive CD4+ T cells, fewer expanded clones and increased TCR diversity were shown by the long-lived group, suggesting age selection. The CMV infection status of donors was not known, potentially confounding age-related changes in expanded clonotypes. Total diversity estimates from one million sequenced T cells were considered lower bounds and underestimates. Conclusive comparison of naive and antigen-experienced compartments was prevented by the profiling of bulk unsorted PBMCs. Observed TCR beta diversity per million T cells fell roughly linearly with age, and a significant reduction was already apparent by age about 43.

Libraries were built with 5' RACE. These reads were obtained on an Illumina HiSeq 2500. A second PCR of about 6 to 11 cycles was performed with a sample-barcoded 5' primer and a J-beta primer mix. Each TCR beta cDNA molecule received a unique molecular identifier from a template-switch 5' adaptor carrying 12 random nucleotides. At least 2.5 million CDR3-containing paired-end reads were obtained from each sample. First-strand cDNA was synthesized from all RNA with the Mint cDNA synthesis kit, primed by a TRBC-specific oligonucleotide. Following uracil-DNA glycosylase treatment, all cDNA underwent a first 18-cycle PCR with the universal primers M1SS and BC2_uni_R. As for the original processing: Each sample was normalized by randomly selecting 1 million high-quality reads, each carrying a distinct molecular identifier. Instead of being binned into consensus sequences, reads with shared molecular identifiers were discarded. MiTCR, with a Q25 quality threshold and the strictest error-elimination algorithm, was used for CDR3 identification, clonotype clustering and error correction. A nonparametric unseen species model using Euler transformation provided a lower-bound estimate of total TCR beta diversity. TCRdb redid the processing of the public reads, applying fastp at Q25 and MiXCR, and retained in-frame beta chains. Each record represents a unique CDR3 protein, reported with the most common genes and DNA among its rows. These V and J calls rely on TCRdb rather than the paper's analysis. The sample has over 550,000 distinct CDR3 sequences on record, about 30% of them singletons. The ten top clones hold around 16% of the sample.

The donors were roughly 38 Caucasian individuals from Russia, aged roughly 6 to 100 years, who were systemically healthy. Approximately 10 milliliters of peripheral blood were collected from each donor into EDTA-treated Vacutainer tubes. Ficoll-Paque density-gradient centrifugation was used to isolate PBMCs, with at least 6 million obtained per sample. Total RNA, at least 5 micrograms per sample, was extracted from PBMCs with Trizol reagent. For every donor, an aliquot of PBMCs went through flow cytometry to measure the percentages of naive CD45RAhigh/CD27high T cells. Germline trimming amounts to 0 bases on V and 1 base on J, with 5 as the count of junction bases outside the gene matches. CDR1 SGHTA and CDR2 FQGNSA were looked up in the germline V gene. The CDR3 sequence holds 16 residues, the cysteine and phenylalanine included. The CDR3 DNA has 48 bases and is translated from base 1.

This chain joins TRBV7-2 to TRBJ1-1; 7 nucleotides in the junction match TRBD1. This clonotype was obtained from a woman aged 80 or over in good health. Sequencing was carried out using blood. The nucleotide sequence is given as TGTGCCAGCAGCTTAGCCTTCGACAGGGCGAACACTGAAGCTTTCTTT. It specifies CASSLAFDRANTEAFF.